A selection of T cell receptor beta chains follows, all from one sample in a study of CD8+CD57+ T cells in acquired aplastic anemia. TCRdb passed the reads through MiXCR, listing each CDR3 protein once. The sample carries around 170,000 distinct CDR3 sequences, roughly half recorded once. Source material: sorted CD4+, CD8+, or CD8+CD57+ T cells (not recorded which) from PBMCs. The receptor set was obtained from a human donor with aplastic anemia. CDR3s include the opening cysteine and the closing phenylalanine or tryptophan. D genes are given only for firm matches. Where a row states a size, it is once, few, many or the class of an expanded clone; other rows omit it.

v_call	d_call	clone_size	j_call	cdr3_nt	cdr3_aa
TRBV11-2	TRBD2	many	TRBJ2-7	TGTGCCAGCAGCTTAGAGGGGCTAGCGGGAGGCTACGAGCAGTACTTC	CASSLEGLAGGYEQYF
TRBV20-1	.	.	TRBJ1-2	TGCAGTGCTAGAGAGACAGGTCAAGCTAACTATGGCTACACCTTC	CSARETGQANYGYTF
TRBV12-3/TRBV12-4	.	few	TRBJ1-6	TGTGCCAGCAGTTTAGCGGGGACGGAGAGACTCCACTTT	CASSLAGTERLHF
TRBV7-9	.	.	TRBJ1-1	TGTGCCAGCAGCTTGGTGGGTAGGAACACTGAAGCTTTCTTT	CASSLVGRNTEAFF
TRBV2	.	.	TRBJ2-6	TGTGCCAGCAGAGGGTCCGGCGCTGGGGCCAACGTCCTGACTTTC	CASRGSGAGANVLTF
TRBV19	TRBD1	.	TRBJ1-5	TGTGCCAGTAGTTTCGGGACAGGGCGGGGCAATCAGCCCCAGCATTTT	CASSFGTGRGNQPQHF
TRBV9	.	.	TRBJ2-1	TGTGCCAGCAGCGTAGGGCGGGGCCCCTACAATGAGCAGTTCTTC	CASSVGRGPYNEQFF
TRBV10-3	TRBD1	once	TRBJ2-5	TGTGCCATCAGGGCGACAGGGGGAGGGGAGACCCAGTACTTC	CAIRATGGGETQYF
TRBV6-2/TRBV6-3	.	many	TRBJ2-4	TGTGCCAGCACCCCCGAGGGGAGAGCCAAAAACATTCAGTACTTC	CASTPEGRAKNIQYF
TRBV24-1	TRBD1	many	TRBJ2-5	TGTGCCACCACGGGGACAGGTGGGGCACAAGAGACCCAGTACTTC	CATTGTGGAQETQYF
TRBV9	.	many	TRBJ2-5	TGTGCCAGCAGCGTATTCGCGGGCCAAGAGACCCAGTACTTC	CASSVFAGQETQYF
TRBV12-3/TRBV12-4	TRBD1	once	TRBJ2-7	TGTGCCAGCAGTGGGGACAGGACTACCTACGAGCAATACTTC	CASSGDRTTYEQYF
TRBV5-1	.	.	TRBJ1-1	TGCGCCAGCAGCTTGGCCCTTCCGCAGGGTAACTCTGAAGCTTTCTTT	CASSLALPQGNSEAFF
TRBV5-1	TRBD2	many	TRBJ2-7	TGCGCCAGCACCCAGACTAGCGGAACGATCTACGAGCAGTACTTC	CASTQTSGTIYEQYF
TRBV5-1	.	.	TRBJ2-3	TGCGCCAGCAGCTTGCAGTCTCTCCTCACAGATACGCAGTATTTT	CASSLQSLLTDTQYF
TRBV18	.	few	TRBJ2-7	TGTGCCAGCTCACGCTCGGGGACCTACGAGCAGTACTTC	CASSRSGTYEQYF
TRBV24-1	TRBD1	.	TRBJ2-5	TGTGCCACCAGTAACCCGGGACAGGGGGCTGAGACCCAGTACTTC	CATSNPGQGAETQYF
TRBV25-1	TRBD1	.	TRBJ2-5	TGTGCCAGCAGTGAATTAGGGACAGGGGCTCCGGGGGAGACCCAGTACTTC	CASSELGTGAPGETQYF
TRBV25-1	.	few	TRBJ1-6	TGTGCCAGCAGGGCGAGGGATCAGGGCTCACCCCTCCACTTT	CASRARDQGSPLHF
TRBV11-3	.	many	TRBJ2-5	TGTGCCAGCAGCTCTGTACTCCATGAGACCCAGTACTTC	CASSSVLHETQYF
TRBV19	TRBD2	many	TRBJ2-2	TGTGCCAGTAGGATTAGCGGGAGTAGGACCGGGGAGCTGTTTTTT	CASRISGSRTGELFF
TRBV14	.	.	TRBJ2-7	TGTGCCAGCAGCCAGGGAGGGGGCTACGAGCAGTACTTC	CASSQGGGYEQYF
TRBV11-1	TRBD2	.	TRBJ2-7	TGTGCCAGCAGCCCCCGGACTAGCGGGAAAGGGGCCTACGAGCAGTACTTC	CASSPRTSGKGAYEQYF
TRBV29-1	.	.	TRBJ1-5	TGCAGCGTGAGCCGACACCTCTATAGCAATCAGCCCCAGCATTTT	CSVSRHLYSNQPQHF
TRBV24-1	TRBD1	.	TRBJ1-3	TGTGCCACCAGTGATCGACAGGGCATCACTGGAAACACCATATATTTT	CATSDRQGITGNTIYF
TRBV19	.	.	TRBJ2-7	TGTGCCAGTAGTATAGGAGGGGGATACGAGCAGTACTTC	CASSIGGGYEQYF
TRBV19	.	once	TRBJ1-2	TGTGCCAGTAGTGCCGGGCCGCTTGCCTATGGCTACACCTTC	CASSAGPLAYGYTF
TRBV18	TRBD2	.	TRBJ2-1	TGTGCCAGCTCACCTGGACTAGCGGGAAGGCCGACGTCCTACAATGAGCAGTTCTTC	CASSPGLAGRPTSYNEQFF
TRBV12-3/TRBV12-4	TRBD1	.	TRBJ1-4	TGTGCCAGCAGAGCTGGGACAGCCAATAATGAAAAACTGTTTTTT	CASRAGTANNEKLFF
TRBV7-2	.	.	TRBJ2-1	TGTGCCAGCAGCTTAGCACGGGGGTTAGGCAGTCAGCAGTTCTTC	CASSLARGLGSQQFF
TRBV19	.	.	TRBJ1-5	TGTGCCAGTAGAGCTATAGGGCAGCCCCAGCATTTT	CASRAIGQPQHF